What follows is one TCR beta chain and its context. What it binds is not known. These data come from a study of CD4 T cells in relation to SARS-CoV-2 and coronaviruses. Study in general: PBMCs were cultured with antigen for less than twelve days before TCR beta sequencing. No peptide or an HIV-1 Nef peptide pool served as negative control.

The unexposed donors gave CD4+ T cells in about 2010-2019, prior to COVID-19. CD4+ T cells were isolated from the cells after 10 days of culture. Unexposed-donor CD4+ T cells were probed with SARS-CoV-2 S/N and four cold-coronavirus spikes, cells permitting. Here immunoSEQ multiplex PCR was the method, and the copy in TCRdb shows in-frame clones only, minus some. The sample includes around 20,000 clones, more than 70% of them seen just once. This receptor was taken from a human donor in good health. The sequencing input was CD4+ T cells from PBMCs, cultured in vitro.

CDR3 residues: CASSYLTGSYEQYF. The CDR3 bases are TGTGCCAGCAGTTACTTGACAGGATCATACGAGCAGTACTTC. V is TRBV6-5 and J is TRBJ2-7; possibly TRBD1 for D (6 bases). V was shortened by 1 base and J by 4 bases, with 11 bases between the two germline ends. There are 14 residues in the CDR3. Germline-derived CDR1 and CDR2 are MNHEY and SVGAGI.